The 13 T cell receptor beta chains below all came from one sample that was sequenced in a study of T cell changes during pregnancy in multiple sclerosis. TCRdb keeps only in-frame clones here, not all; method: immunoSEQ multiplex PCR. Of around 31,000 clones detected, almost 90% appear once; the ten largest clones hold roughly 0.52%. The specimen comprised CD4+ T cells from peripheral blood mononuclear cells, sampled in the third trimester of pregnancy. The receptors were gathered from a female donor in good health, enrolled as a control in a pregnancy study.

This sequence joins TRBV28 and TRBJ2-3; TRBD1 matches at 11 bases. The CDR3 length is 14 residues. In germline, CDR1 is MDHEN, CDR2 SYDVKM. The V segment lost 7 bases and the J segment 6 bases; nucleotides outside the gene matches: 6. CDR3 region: CASTGQGARDTQYF. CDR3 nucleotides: TGTGCCAGCACAGGACAGGGGGCGAGGGATACGCAGTATTTT.

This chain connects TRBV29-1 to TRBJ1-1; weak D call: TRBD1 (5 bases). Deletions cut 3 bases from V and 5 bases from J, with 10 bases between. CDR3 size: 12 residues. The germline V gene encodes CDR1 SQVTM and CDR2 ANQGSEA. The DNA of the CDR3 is TGCAGCGTTGATCAGGGTCAGACTGAAGCTTTCTTT. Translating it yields CSVDQGQTEAFF.

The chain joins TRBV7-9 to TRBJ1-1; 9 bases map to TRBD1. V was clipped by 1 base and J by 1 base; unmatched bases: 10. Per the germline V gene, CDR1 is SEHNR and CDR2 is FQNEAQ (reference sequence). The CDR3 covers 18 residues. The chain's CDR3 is CASSLGGYRGHGNTEAFF. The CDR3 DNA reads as TGTGCCAGCAGCTTAGGGGGGTACAGGGGGCATGGGAACACTGAAGCTTTCTTT.

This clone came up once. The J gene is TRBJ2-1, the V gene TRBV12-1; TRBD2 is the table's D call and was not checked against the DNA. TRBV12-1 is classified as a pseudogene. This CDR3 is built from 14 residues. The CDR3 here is CATRGGRSYNEQFF. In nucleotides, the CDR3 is TGTGCCACACGCGGGGGCCGATCCTACAATGAGCAGTTCTTC.

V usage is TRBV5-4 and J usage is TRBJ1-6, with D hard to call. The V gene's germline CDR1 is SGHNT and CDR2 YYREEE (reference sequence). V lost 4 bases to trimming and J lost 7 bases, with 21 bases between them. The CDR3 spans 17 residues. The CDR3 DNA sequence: TGTGCCAGCAGCCCACTTAAGGTGGAGGGTGCCAATTCACCCCTCCACTTT. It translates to CASSPLKVEGANSPLHF.

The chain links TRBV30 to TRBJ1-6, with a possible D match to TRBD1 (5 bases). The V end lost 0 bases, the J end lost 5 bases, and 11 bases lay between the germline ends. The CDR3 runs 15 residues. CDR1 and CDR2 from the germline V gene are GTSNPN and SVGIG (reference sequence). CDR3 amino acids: CAWSVVGVHNSPLHF. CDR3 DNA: TGTGCCTGGAGTGTAGTAGGGGTTCATAATTCACCCCTCCACTTT.

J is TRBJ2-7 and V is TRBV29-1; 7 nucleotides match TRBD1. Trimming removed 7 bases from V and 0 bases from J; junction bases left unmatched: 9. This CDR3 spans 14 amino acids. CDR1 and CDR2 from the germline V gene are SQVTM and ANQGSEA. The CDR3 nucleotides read TGCAGCGCTGGGACAGACTTGAGCTCCTACGAGCAGTACTTC. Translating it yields CSAGTDLSSYEQYF.

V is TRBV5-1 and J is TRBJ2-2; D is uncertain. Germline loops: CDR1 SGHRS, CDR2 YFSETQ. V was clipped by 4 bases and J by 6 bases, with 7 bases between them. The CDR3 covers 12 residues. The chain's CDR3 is CASSQAPGELFF. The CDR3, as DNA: TGCGCCAGCAGCCAGGCCCCCGGGGAGCTGTTTTTT.

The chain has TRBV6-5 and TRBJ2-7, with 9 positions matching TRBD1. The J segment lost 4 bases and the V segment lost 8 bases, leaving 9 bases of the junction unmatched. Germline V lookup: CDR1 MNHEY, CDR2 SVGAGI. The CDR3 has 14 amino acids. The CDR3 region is CASQGQGGMYEQYF. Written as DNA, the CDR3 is TGTGCCAGCCAGGGACAGGGAGGTATGTACGAGCAGTACTTC.

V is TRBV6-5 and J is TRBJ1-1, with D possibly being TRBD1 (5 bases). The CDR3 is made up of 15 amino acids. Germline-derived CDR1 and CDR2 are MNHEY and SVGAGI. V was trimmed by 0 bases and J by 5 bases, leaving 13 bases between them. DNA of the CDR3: TGTGCCAGCAGTTACTCGATCCGGGGGGGGACTGAAGCTTTCTTT. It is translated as CASSYSIRGGTEAFF.

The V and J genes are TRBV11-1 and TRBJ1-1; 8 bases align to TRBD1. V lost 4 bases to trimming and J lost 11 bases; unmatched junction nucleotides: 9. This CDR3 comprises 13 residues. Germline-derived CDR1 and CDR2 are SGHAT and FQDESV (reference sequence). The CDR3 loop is CASSSAGQGGAFF. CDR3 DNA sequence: TGTGCCAGCAGCTCCGCCGGACAGGGCGGGGCTTTCTTT.

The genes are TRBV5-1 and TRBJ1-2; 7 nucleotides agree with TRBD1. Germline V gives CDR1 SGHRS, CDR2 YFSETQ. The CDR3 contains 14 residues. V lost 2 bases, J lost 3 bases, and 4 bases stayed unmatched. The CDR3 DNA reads TGCGCCAGCAGCTTACAGGGGAGCGACTATGGCTACACCTTC. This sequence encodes CASSLQGSDYGYTF.

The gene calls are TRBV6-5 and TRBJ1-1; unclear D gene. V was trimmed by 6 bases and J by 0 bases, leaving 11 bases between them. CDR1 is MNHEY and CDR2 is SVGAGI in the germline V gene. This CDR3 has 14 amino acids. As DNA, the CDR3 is TGTGCCAGCAGACCCAGTAACATGAACACTGAAGCTTTCTTT. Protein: CASRPSNMNTEAFF.